This T cell receptor (beta chain) was recorded in a study of cytotoxic CD8 clonotypes in ibrutinib-treated CLL. Some clones are missing from TCRdb's copy, which holds only in-frame ones; the method was immunoSEQ multiplex PCR. This table has around 150,000 clones, more than 70% appearing once. In its sample, this clone was seen once. The source is a human donor with chronic lymphocytic leukemia. Sequencing was performed on PBMCs, taken at disease progression, from a patient treated with ibrutinib.

The CDR3 spells CASSPFPGRGGNTIYF. The CDR3 DNA is TGTGCCAGCAGCCCCTTCCCCGGCAGAGGTGGAAACACCATATATTTT. This chain uses TRBV7-8 with TRBJ1-3, with no clear D. Germline V CDR1 and CDR2: SGHVS, FQNEAQ. This CDR3 has 16 amino acids. Trimming removed 5 bases at V and 3 bases at J, with 17 bases between.